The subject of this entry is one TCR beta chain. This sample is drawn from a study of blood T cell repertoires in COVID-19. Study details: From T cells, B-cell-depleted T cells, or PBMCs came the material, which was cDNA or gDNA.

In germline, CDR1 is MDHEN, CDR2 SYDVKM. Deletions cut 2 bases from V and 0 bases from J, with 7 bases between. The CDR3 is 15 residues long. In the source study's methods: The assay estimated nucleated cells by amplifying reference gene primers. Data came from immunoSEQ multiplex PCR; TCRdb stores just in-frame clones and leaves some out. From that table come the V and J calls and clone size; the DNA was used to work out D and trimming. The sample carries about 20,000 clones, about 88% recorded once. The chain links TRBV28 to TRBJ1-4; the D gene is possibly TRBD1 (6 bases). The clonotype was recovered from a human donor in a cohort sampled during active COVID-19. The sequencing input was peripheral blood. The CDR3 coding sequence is TGTGCCAGCAGTTTAGCAGGGGCAACTAATGAAAAACTGTTTTTT. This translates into CASSLAGATNEKLFF.